Shown below are 32 T cell receptor beta chains from a single sample sequenced in a study of T-cell memory formation after mild COVID-19. Each CDR3 protein gets one entry after TCRdb re-called the 5' RACE reads with MiXCR. The data hold some 250,000 distinct CDR3 sequences, with 8% to 9.5% observed a single time. What was sequenced was PBMCs or a T cell subset sorted from them (not recorded which). The receptors shown here come from a young man who had mild COVID-19 (a few samples of this study predate the infection). Cell type and time point are not known.

V usage is TRBV4-3 and J usage is TRBJ2-1, with D possibly being TRBD1 (6 bases). CDR3 length: 14 residues. Trimming shortened V by 0 bases and J by 8 bases, and 11 bases separated the two germline ends. Germline assignment: CDR1 LGHNA and CDR2 YSLEER. The CDR3 is CASSQEEQGYEQFF. The DNA of the CDR3 is TGCGCCAGCAGCCAAGAAGAACAGGGTTATGAGCAGTTCTTC.

This clonotype was observed a few times. The chain carries TRBV5-1 and TRBJ1-5; perhaps TRBD1 as D (6 bases). V was shortened by 4 bases and J by 6 bases, with 17 bases between the two germline ends. CDR1 SGHRS and CDR2 YFSETQ come from the germline V gene. CDR3 length equals 15 residues. The CDR3 loop is CASSQGPGGGQPQHF. The CDR3, as DNA: TGCGCCAGCAGCCAGGGGCCGGGGGGCGGTCAGCCCCAGCATTTT.

This clonotype was recorded a few times. The chain links TRBV11-1 to TRBJ2-5; D is possibly TRBD1 (6 bases). V was pared by 7 bases and J by 4 bases, with 13 bases between. Germline V gene lookup returns CDR1 SGHAT and CDR2 FQDESV (reference sequence). This CDR3 has 13 residues. CDR3 in DNA: TGTGCCAGCAACACAGGGCCAGGAGAGACCCAGTACTTC. Translation: CASNTGPGETQYF.

This clonotype showed up many times. The chain links TRBV7-9 to TRBJ2-7; D is uncertain. Looked up from germline, CDR1 is SEHNR and CDR2 is FQNEAQ (reference sequence). V was trimmed by 1 base and J by 4 bases, leaving 2 bases between them. The CDR3 sequence is 11 residues long. CDR3 nucleotide sequence: TGTGCCAGCAGCTTAGAGTACGAGCAGTACTTC. This gives the protein CASSLEYEQYF. The entire variable domain, with the rest obtained from reference TRBV7-9 and TRBJ2-7, is as follows: DTGVSQNPRHKITKRGQNVTFRCDPISEHNRLYWYRQTLGQGPEFLTYFQNEAQLEKSRLLSDRFSAERPKGSFSTLEIQRTEQGDSAMYLCASSLEYEQYFGPGTRLTVT.

This clonotype was seen repeatedly, ten times or more. The V call is TRBV20-1, the J call TRBJ1-2, with TRBD1 identical over 7 bases. Germline loops: CDR1 DFQATT, CDR2 SNEGSKA (reference sequence). This CDR3 region has 13 residues. V trimming: 1 base; J trimming: 4 bases; junction bases outside the gene matches: 3. Written as DNA, the CDR3 is TGCAGTGCTAGAGTGGCAGGGGGCTATGGCTACACCTTC. Amino acids: CSARVAGGYGYTF.

The J gene is TRBJ1-6, the V gene TRBV20-1, with 8 bases aligning to TRBD1. The V segment lost 6 bases and the J segment 6 bases; nucleotides outside the gene matches: 10. Germline V CDR1 and CDR2: DFQATT, SNEGSKA (reference sequence). The CDR3 consists of 15 residues. The CDR3 coding sequence is TGCAGTGCCCTACAGATCGGACAGGGTAATTCACCCCTCCACTTT. Its translation: CSALQIGQGNSPLHF.

The sample holds a few counts of this clonotype. Here the CDR3 reads CASSYAGGPGTDTQYF. The CDR3 nucleotides read TGTGCCAGCAGTTACGCCGGGGGCCCAGGCACAGATACGCAGTATTTT. This sequence joins TRBV6-5 and TRBJ2-3; either TRBD1 or TRBD2 may supply D (6 bases each). Germline V gene data show CDR1 as MNHEY and CDR2 as SVGAGI. The CDR3 is made up of 16 amino acids. Trimming removed 2 bases at V and 1 base at J, with 13 bases between.

In its sample, this clonotype was seen a few times. The gene calls are TRBV28 and TRBJ2-7; 8 bases are a match to TRBD2. The CDR3 is 14 amino acids. After removal of 6 bases from V and 1 base from J, the junction contained 5 bases not matched to a gene. Germline CDR1 MDHEN, CDR2 SYDVKM. Written as DNA, the CDR3 is TGTGCCAGCAGGTCAAGCGGGGGATCCTACGAGCAGTACGTC. Protein product: CASRSSGGSYEQYV.

This chain connects TRBV11-2 to TRBJ2-5; D is ambiguous. CDR1 SGHAT and CDR2 FQNNGV come from the germline V gene. The CDR3 is 11 residues long. Deletions cut 0 bases from V and 11 bases from J, with 7 bases between. The CDR3 loop is CASSLDRSQYF. The CDR3 region has the DNA TGTGCCAGCAGCTTAGATCGTTCTCAGTACTTC.

The V gene is TRBV7-2, the J gene TRBJ2-7, with D maybe TRBD1 (5 bases). The CDR3 contains 13 residues. Trimming took off 4 bases at V and 0 bases at J, with 7 bases between the two ends. The germline V gene has CDR1 SGHTA and CDR2 FQGNSA. The CDR3 reads CASSWGDSYEQYV. In nucleotides, the CDR3 is TGTGCCAGCAGCTGGGGCGACTCCTACGAGCAGTACGTC.

The CDR3 loop is CASSLQGITGELFF. Here the CDR3 DNA reads TGCGCCAGCAGCTTACAGGGAATCACCGGGGAGCTGTTTTTT. J is TRBJ2-2 and V is TRBV5-1; D possibly corresponds to TRBD1 (6 bases). Germline V gene data show CDR1 as SGHRS and CDR2 as YFSETQ. V lost 2 bases to trimming and J lost 4 bases, with 9 bases between them. This CDR3 is 14 amino acids long.

DNA of the CDR3: TGTGCCAGTAGTATGGGAAGTACTGAAGCTTTCTTT. Protein: CASSMGSTEAFF. V and J are TRBV19 and TRBJ1-1; D ambiguous. V lost 3 bases to trimming and J lost 5 bases, with 7 bases between them. This CDR3 is 12 amino acids long. Germline V gives CDR1 LNHDA, CDR2 SQIVND (reference sequence).

In this sample, this clonotype turned up a few times. This chain links TRBV2 with TRBJ2-5; 7 bases align to TRBD1. The V gene end was trimmed by 4 bases and the J gene end by 2 bases; junction bases not matched to a gene: 4. The CDR3 is 14 amino acids. Germline CDR1 reads SNHLY; CDR2 reads FYNNEI. CDR3 nucleotides: TGTGCCAGCAGTGCCGGGACAGTTCAAGAGACCCAGTACTTC. Its protein is CASSAGTVQETQYF.

This clonotype was detected a few times. The CDR3 protein is CASKGVRNSPLHF. The CDR3 bases are TGCGCCAGCAAGGGGGTCCGAAATTCACCCCTCCACTTT. The J gene is TRBJ1-6, the V gene TRBV4-3, with D possibly matching TRBD1 (6 bases). Germline loops: CDR1 LGHNA, CDR2 YSLEER. V lost 7 bases, J lost 7 bases, and 11 bases lay in between. The CDR3 consists of 13 residues.

The table lists this clonotype with a few counts. In nucleotides, the CDR3 is TGTGCCAGCAGTGAACCGGCAGGGATCTACTCTGGGGCCAACGTCCTGACTTTC. This translates into CASSEPAGIYSGANVLTF. V usage is TRBV6-1 and J usage is TRBJ2-6, with D possibly TRBD1 on 5 matching bases. The CDR3 is 18 residues long. Germline V lookup: CDR1 MNHNS, CDR2 SASEGT. Between the trimmed V and J ends, which lost 2 bases and 0 bases, there was a span of 14 bases.

The chain carries TRBV20-1 and TRBJ1-5; D call uncertain. V gave up 3 bases and J gave up 0 bases, with 3 bases separating them. This CDR3 has 12 amino acids. Looked up from germline, CDR1 is DFQATT and CDR2 is SNEGSKA (reference sequence). Here the CDR3 DNA reads TGCAGTGCTAGGAGTAGCAATCAGCCCCAGCATTTT. It yields the protein CSARSSNQPQHF.

This sequence joins TRBV7-3 and TRBJ2-3; D tentatively reads TRBD1 or TRBD2 (5 bases each). The CDR3 contains 14 residues. V was clipped by 3 bases and J by 9 bases, with 16 bases between them. The V gene's germline CDR1 is SGHTA and CDR2 FQGTGA. CDR3 in amino acids: CASSFNPGPETQYF. CDR3 nucleotides: TGTGCCAGCAGCTTCAACCCGGGGCCGGAGACGCAGTATTTT.

This clonotype was seen a few times. The rearrangement joins TRBV21-1 to TRBJ2-1; no check of the table's D call, TRBD1, against the DNA was made. TRBV21-1 represents a pseudogene. The CDR3 sequence is 12 residues long. CDR3 region: CAANSRGAEQFF. The DNA for the CDR3 is TGTGCCGCCAACTCGAGGGGCGCCGAGCAGTTCTTC.

This clonotype was observed at least ten times. The gene calls are TRBV5-1 and TRBJ1-1; D ambiguous. Trimming pared 4 bases from V and 3 bases from J, leaving 4 bases between. The CDR3 is 11 amino acids. CDR1 SGHRS and CDR2 YFSETQ come from the germline V gene. CDR3 DNA sequence: TGCGCCAGCAGCCGGGACACTGAAGCTTTCTTT. Translated: CASSRDTEAFF.

This clonotype came up a few times. The chain couples TRBV27 to TRBJ2-1; unclear D gene. Germline CDR1 is MNHEY and CDR2 is SMNVEV (reference sequence). Trimming stripped 6 bases from V and 2 bases from J, with 11 bases between. This CDR3 is 14 amino acids long. The CDR3, as DNA: TGTGCCAGCAGAAATACCGGGCCCTACAATGAGCAGTTCTTC. Encoded protein: CASRNTGPYNEQFF.

This clonotype was observed many times. The rearrangement uses TRBV7-2 and TRBJ2-3; no clear D gene. The V and J ends lost 3 bases and 4 bases respectively, with 8 bases between them. Germline assignment: CDR1 SGHTA and CDR2 FQGNSA. This CDR3 comprises 13 residues. The DNA of the CDR3 is TGTGCCAGCAGCTTCAGGTTCCCAGATACGCAGTATTTT. It encodes CASSFRFPDTQYF.

This clonotype has just a few counts. The rearrangement links TRBV20-1 to TRBJ1-2; perhaps TRBD1 as D (5 bases). With 0 bases removed from V and 3 bases from J, the gap between germline ends came to 8 bases. The V gene's germline CDR1 is DFQATT and CDR2 SNEGSKA (reference sequence). The CDR3 runs to 13 residues. CDR3 residues: CSARDRDYYGYTF. In DNA, the CDR3 is TGCAGTGCTAGAGACAGGGACTACTATGGCTACACCTTC.

This chain joins TRBV7-9 and TRBJ2-3, with 8 nucleotides matching TRBD2. Germline assignment: CDR1 SEHNR and CDR2 FQNEAQ (reference sequence). Losses at the gene ends were 5 bases for V and 4 bases for J; bases not matched to a gene: 14. The CDR3 covers 17 residues. As DNA, the CDR3 is TGTGCCAGCAGCCATCGGAGGGAGGCGGGGGGCGCAGATACGCAGTATTTT. It translates to CASSHRREAGGADTQYF.

This clonotype was found many times. J is TRBJ1-1 and V is TRBV7-2; TRBD1 matches at 8 bases. V lost 6 bases, J lost 3 bases, and 9 bases stayed unmatched. The CDR3 runs 15 residues. Germline-derived CDR1 and CDR2 are SGHTA and FQGNSA. In DNA, the CDR3 is TGTGCCAGCAGTACAGGACAGGGCCTCTACACTGAAGCTTTCTTT. As protein: CASSTGQGLYTEAFF. Using reference TRBV7-2 and TRBJ1-1 for the parts outside the CDR3, the full variable domain is GAGVSQSPSNKVTEKGKDVELRCDPISGHTALYWYRQSLGQGLEFLIYFQGNSAPDKSGLPSDRFSAERTGGSVSTLTIQRTQQEDSAVYLCASSTGQGLYTEAFFGQGTRLTVV.

This clonotype turned up a few times. In DNA, the CDR3 is TGTGCCAGCAGCTTAGCAAGCAGCGGTGGGCCCCACGAGCAGTACTTC. It specifies CASSLASSGGPHEQYF. The rearrangement links TRBV7-9 to TRBJ2-7, with D maybe TRBD2 (5 bases). The germline V gene has CDR1 SEHNR and CDR2 FQNEAQ (reference sequence). The CDR3 sequence is 16 residues long. V was shortened by 0 bases and J by 5 bases, with 17 bases between the two germline ends.

CDR3 in DNA: TGCGCCAGCCGACCAGGGGAAGGGTGGTTCCATGAGCAGTTCTTC. Translating it yields CASRPGEGWFHEQFF. The J gene is TRBJ2-1, the V gene TRBV5-1; D is perhaps TRBD1 (6 bases). The germline V gene encodes CDR1 SGHRS and CDR2 YFSETQ. V lost 7 bases to trimming and J lost 8 bases, with 22 bases between them. The CDR3 has 15 residues.

The sample holds many counts of this clonotype. The V gene is TRBV30, the J gene TRBJ1-2; a possible D gene is TRBD1 (6 bases). Germline V lookup: CDR1 GTSNPN, CDR2 SVGIG (reference sequence). This CDR3 region has 15 residues. With 0 bases removed from V and 7 bases from J, the gap between germline ends came to 18 bases. The chain's CDR3 is CAWSVHSRGYGGYTF. The CDR3 DNA follows: TGTGCCTGGAGTGTACACAGTAGGGGGTACGGTGGCTACACCTTC.

The chain combines TRBV5-1 with TRBJ2-2, with a weak D call TRBD2 (6 bases). The V end lost 4 bases, the J end lost 7 bases, and 11 bases lay between the germline ends. Germline V gives CDR1 SGHRS, CDR2 YFSETQ. This CDR3 region has 13 residues. CDR3 sequence reads: CASSLEGGGELFF. CDR3 sequence (DNA): TGCGCCAGCAGCCTGGAGGGAGGCGGGGAGCTGTTTTTT.

The V call is TRBV4-2, the J call TRBJ2-3; 9 bases line up with TRBD2. The length of the CDR3 is 15 residues. J was trimmed by 6 bases and V by 1 base; bases with no gene match: 5. Germline CDR1 and CDR2: LGHNA and YNFKEQ. CDR3 amino acids: CASSQGGGDADTQYF. DNA for the CDR3: TGTGCCAGCAGCCAAGGCGGGGGGGACGCCGATACGCAGTATTTT.

This clonotype was recorded a few times. This rearrangement joins TRBV7-9 to TRBJ1-3; D remains unclear. In germline, CDR1 is SEHNR, CDR2 FQNEAQ (reference sequence). V lost 7 bases and J 0 bases, leaving 10 bases between the germline ends. The CDR3 has 14 amino acids. The CDR3 sequence: CASTISSSGNTIYF. In DNA, the CDR3 is TGTGCCAGCACTATTTCGAGCTCTGGAAACACCATATATTTT.

V and J are TRBV5-1 and TRBJ1-6; 11 bases align to TRBD1. The CDR3 totals 14 residues. Germline V lookup: CDR1 SGHRS, CDR2 YFSETQ. V lost 8 bases and J lost 9; bases outside the gene matches: 7. CDR3 coding DNA: TGCGCCAGTTCCTCCGGGACAGGGGGTTCACCCCTCCACTTT. Translating it yields CASSSGTGGSPLHF.

This clonotype was counted a few times. V and J are TRBV4-1 and TRBJ2-5, with D perhaps matching TRBD2 (5 bases). The CDR3 sequence is 16 residues long. Trimming took 4 bases from V and 4 from J, leaving 19 bases between them. The germline V gene has CDR1 MGHRA and CDR2 YSYEKL. The CDR3 loop reads CASSPTSWLAGETQYF. In nucleotides, the CDR3 is TGCGCCAGCAGCCCCACCTCCTGGCTGGCGGGAGAGACCCAGTACTTC.